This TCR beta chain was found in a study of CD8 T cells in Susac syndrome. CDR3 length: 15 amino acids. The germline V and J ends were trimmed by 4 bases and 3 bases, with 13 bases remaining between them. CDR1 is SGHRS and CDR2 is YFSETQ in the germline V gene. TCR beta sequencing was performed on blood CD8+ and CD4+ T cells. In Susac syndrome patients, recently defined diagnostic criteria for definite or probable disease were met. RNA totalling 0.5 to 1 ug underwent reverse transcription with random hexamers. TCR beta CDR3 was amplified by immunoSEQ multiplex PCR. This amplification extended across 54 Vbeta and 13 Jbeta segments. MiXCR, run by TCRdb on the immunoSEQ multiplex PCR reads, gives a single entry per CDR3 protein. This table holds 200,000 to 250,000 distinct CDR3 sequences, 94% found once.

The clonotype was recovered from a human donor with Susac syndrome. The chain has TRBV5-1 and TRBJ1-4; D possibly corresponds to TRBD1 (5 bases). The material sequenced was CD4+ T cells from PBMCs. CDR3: CASSVPQVPNEKLFF. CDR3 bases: TGCGCCAGCAGCGTCCCACAGGTCCCTAATGAAAAACTGTTTTTT.